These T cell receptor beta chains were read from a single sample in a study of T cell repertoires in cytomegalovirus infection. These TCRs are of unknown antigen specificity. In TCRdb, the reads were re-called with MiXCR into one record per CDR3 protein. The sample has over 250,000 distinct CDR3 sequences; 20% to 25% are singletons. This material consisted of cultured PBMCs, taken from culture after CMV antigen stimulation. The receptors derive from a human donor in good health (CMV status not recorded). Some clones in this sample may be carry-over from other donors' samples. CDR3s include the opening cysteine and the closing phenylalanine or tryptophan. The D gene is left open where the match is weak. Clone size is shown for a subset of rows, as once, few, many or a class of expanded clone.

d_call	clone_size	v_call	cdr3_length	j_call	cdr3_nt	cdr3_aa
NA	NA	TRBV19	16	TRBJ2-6	TGTGCCAGCACCCCCCTTCAGGGCGCTGGGGCCAACGTCCTGACTTTC	CASTPLQGAGANVLTF
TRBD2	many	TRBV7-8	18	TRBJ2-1	TGTGCCAGCAGACCCCCTGGACTAGCGGGGGGGGGGAAGGATGAGCAGTTCTTC	CASRPPGLAGGGKDEQFF
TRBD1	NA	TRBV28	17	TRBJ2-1	TGTGCCAGCAGCCTAAGCGCCGGGACAGGGGACTACAATGAGCAGTTCTTC	CASSLSAGTGDYNEQFF
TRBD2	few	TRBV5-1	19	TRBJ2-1	TGCGCCAGCAGTTGGGACAGTAGAGGACTAGCGGGATGGGACAATGAGCAGTTCTTC	CASSWDSRGLAGWDNEQFF
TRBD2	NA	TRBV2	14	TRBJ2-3	TGTGCCAGTCAAGCGGGGACTAGCACAGATACGCAGTATTTT	CASQAGTSTDTQYF
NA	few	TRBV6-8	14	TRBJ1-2	TGTGCCAGCACCAAGGGGACATCTAACTATGGCTACACCTTC	CASTKGTSNYGYTF
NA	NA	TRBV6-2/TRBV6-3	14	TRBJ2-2	TGTGCCAGCAGAAAACAGGGTGGAACCGGGGAGCTGTTTTTT	CASRKQGGTGELFF
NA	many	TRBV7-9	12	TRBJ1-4	TGTGCCAGCAGAGAAGATAATGAAAAACTGTTTTTT	CASREDNEKLFF
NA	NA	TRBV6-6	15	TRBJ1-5	TGTGCCAGCAGTCCATCCCAGGCAGGCGATCAGCCCCAGCATTTT	CASSPSQAGDQPQHF
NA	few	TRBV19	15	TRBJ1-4	TGTGCCAGTTCGCAGGGTGGCAGCTACAATGAAAAACTGTTTTTT	CASSQGGSYNEKLFF
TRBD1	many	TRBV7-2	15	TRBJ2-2	TGTGCCAGCAGCTTCATAACAGGGGGCACCGGGGAGCTGTTTTTT	CASSFITGGTGELFF
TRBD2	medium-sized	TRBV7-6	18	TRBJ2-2	TGTGCCAGCAGCTTGGCGACTCTAGCGGGAGCCTATGGCGGGGAGCTGTTTTTT	CASSLATLAGAYGGELFF
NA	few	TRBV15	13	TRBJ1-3	TGTGCCACCAGCAGGGATCCGGGAAACACCATATATTTT	CATSRDPGNTIYF
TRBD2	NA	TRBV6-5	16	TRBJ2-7	TGTGCCAGCAGTTACCGCGGGACTAGCGATTACTACGAGCAGTACTTC	CASSYRGTSDYYEQYF
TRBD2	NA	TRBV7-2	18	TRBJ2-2	TGTGCCAGCAGCTCCAGCATAACTCTAGCGGGAGGGAACGGGGAGCTGTTTTTT	CASSSSITLAGGNGELFF
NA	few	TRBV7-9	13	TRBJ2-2	TGTGCCAGATCGGGCGGCGACACCGGGGAGCTGTTTTTT	CARSGGDTGELFF
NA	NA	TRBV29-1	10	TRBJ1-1	TGCAGCGCCATGAACACTGAAGCTTTCTTT	CSAMNTEAFF
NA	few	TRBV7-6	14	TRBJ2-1	TGTGCCAGCAGCTTAATGCTAGCTAGCGATGAGCAGTTCTTC	CASSLMLASDEQFF
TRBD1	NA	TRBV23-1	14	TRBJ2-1	TGCGCCAGCAGTAGGACAGGGATGCTTGATGAGCAGTTCTTC	CASSRTGMLDEQFF
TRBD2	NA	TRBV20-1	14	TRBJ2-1	TGCAGTGCGCAGAGCGGGGCCCGTTACAATGAGCAGTTCTTC	CSAQSGARYNEQFF
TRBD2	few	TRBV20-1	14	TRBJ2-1	TGCAGTGCTGCCGGGACTACCAATTACAATGAGCAGTTCTTC	CSAAGTTNYNEQFF
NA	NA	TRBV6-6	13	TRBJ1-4	TGTGCCAGCGGGGACGCTCCTAATGAAAAACTGTTTTTT	CASGDAPNEKLFF